This T cell receptor beta chain stems from a study of siplizumab effects on memory and regulatory T cells. Study observations and caveats: Both greater diversity than memory cells and a major contribution to the alloresponse seemed to characterize naive T cells.

The V and J ends lost 6 bases and 2 bases respectively, with 10 bases between them. CDR3 length equals 13 residues. Germline V lookup: CDR1 SGHVS, CDR2 FQNEAQ. The study assayed around 9.3 x 10^4 TCR templates per sample. Assay used: immunoSEQ multiplex PCR; TCRdb lists only in-frame clones, some missing. The sample includes approximately 50,000 clones, over 90% of them seen just once. A remark on this clone: Antigen: not known.

This sequence was found in a human donor in good health. The rearrangement joins TRBV7-8 to TRBJ2-5, with D possibly called TRBD1 or TRBD2 (5 bases each). The sample taken for sequencing was CD8+ T cells sorted from blood. DNA of the CDR3: TGTGCCAGCAGACTAGGGGAGCAAGAGACCCAGTACTTC. The encoded protein is CASRLGEQETQYF.